These 9 T cell receptor beta chains were sequenced from one sample in a study of type 1 and type 2 diabetes patients. Genomic DNA was the PCR template. The TCR beta CDR3 region was amplified using 30 forward and 13 reverse primers. TCRdb reanalysed the multiplex PCR reads using MiXCR and keeps one entry per CDR3 protein. Among 270,000 or so distinct CDR3 sequences listed, roughly 48% were seen once. The sample taken for sequencing was peripheral blood mononuclear cells (PBMCs). Receptors originate from a man between 18 and 29 years old with type 2 diabetes.

V usage is TRBV20-1 and J usage is TRBJ1-2; 7 bases line up with TRBD1. The CDR3 runs to 14 residues. Germline values: CDR1 DFQATT, CDR2 SNEGSKA (reference sequence). The trim removed 5 bases at V and 4 bases at J, leaving 10 bases unmatched. The CDR3 spells CSAANRGLGYGYTF. CDR3 nucleotides: TGCAGTGCTGCCAACAGGGGACTAGGCTATGGCTACACCTTC.

This clonotype came up many times. J is TRBJ2-5 and V is TRBV7-3, with TRBD1 matching over 7 bases. The CDR3 has 14 residues. Germline V gene lookup returns CDR1 SGHTA and CDR2 FQGTGA. The V segment lost 4 bases and the J segment 3 bases; nucleotides outside the gene matches: 5. CDR3: CASSSGQAKETQYF. As DNA, the CDR3 is TGTGCCAGCAGCTCAGGACAGGCGAAAGAGACCCAGTACTTC.

The J gene is TRBJ1-5, the V gene TRBV6-6; 8 bases are shared with TRBD1. The germline CDR1 and CDR2 sequences are MNHNY and SVGAGI (reference sequence). CDR3 length: 11 amino acids. V gave up 9 bases and J gave up 7 bases; unmatched junction bases: 2. CDR3 region: CARTGVQPQHF. CDR3 nucleotide sequence: TGTGCCAGGACAGGGGTGCAGCCCCAGCATTTT.

V and J are TRBV2 and TRBJ1-1, with 7 positions matching TRBD1. The V segment lost 7 bases and the J segment 6 bases; nucleotides outside the gene matches: 20. The length of the CDR3 is 17 residues. CDR1 and CDR2 from the germline V gene are SNHLY and FYNNEI. CDR3 residues: CASTSWGAGGLNAEAFF. In DNA form, the CDR3 reads TGTGCCAGCACCAGTTGGGGGGCAGGGGGGTTAAATGCTGAAGCTTTCTTT.

This chain joins TRBV20-1 and TRBJ1-2, with D unclear. Trimming shortened V by 6 bases and J by 4 bases, and 9 bases separated the two germline ends. Germline lookup yields CDR1 DFQATT and CDR2 SNEGSKA (reference sequence). The CDR3 contains 11 residues. The CDR3 DNA follows: TGCAGTGCAGGGATAACCTATGGCTACACCTTC. Encoded protein: CSAGITYGYTF.

The rearrangement joins TRBV19 to TRBJ1-5; 11 nucleotides agree with TRBD1. This CDR3 spans 16 amino acids. The germline gives CDR1 LNHDA, CDR2 SQIVND (reference sequence). Trimming at V came to 5 bases and at J to 2 bases, leaving 5 bases not matched to a gene. CDR3 residues: CASSSPGQGGNQPQHF. Written as DNA, the CDR3 is TGTGCCAGTAGTTCCCCGGGACAGGGGGGCAATCAGCCCCAGCATTTT.

Only one count was recorded for this clonotype. V and J are TRBV2 and TRBJ1-1, with D possibly being TRBD1 (5 bases). Germline CDR1 SNHLY, CDR2 FYNNEI. Trimming left V 8 bases short and J 1 base short, with 14 bases between. The CDR3 contains 14 residues. In DNA, the CDR3 is TGTGCCAGCGGTCCGGGACTGACGAACACTGAAGCTTTCTTT. This translates into CASGPGLTNTEAFF.

The chain recombines TRBV11-2 with TRBJ2-5, with D perhaps matching TRBD2 (7 bases). V gave up 5 bases and J gave up 4 bases, with 23 bases separating them. The CDR3 has 17 amino acids. Germline loops: CDR1 SGHAT, CDR2 FQNNGV. The CDR3 coding sequence is TGTGCCAGCAGCCCCTCCCGGGGGGCGTCAGGTGGAGAGACCCAGTACTTC. Its translation: CASSPSRGASGGETQYF.

The rearrangement links TRBV29-1 to TRBJ1-2; D remains unclear. CDR1 and CDR2 (germline): SQVTM, ANQGSEA. Trimming stripped 7 bases from V and 8 bases from J, with 17 bases between. The CDR3 is 12 amino acids. CDR3 coding DNA: TGCAGCGCCCTGTTTTCGGGAAGAGGCTACACCTTC. Protein product: CSALFSGRGYTF.